A single count supports the clone carrying this T cell receptor (beta chain). This sample is part of a study of blood T cell repertoires in COVID-19. Whole-study context: Donors in the United States, Italy and Spain gave samples during acute or convalescent COVID-19. T cells, B-cell-depleted T cells, or PBMCs supplied cDNA or gDNA.

Germline lookup yields CDR1 SGHTA and CDR2 FQGNSA. J gave up 2 bases and V 4 bases, and 7 bases lay outside the gene matches. This CDR3 spans 16 amino acids. In the study's own analysis: By means of reference gene primer amplification, nucleated cell counts were estimated. The method was immunoSEQ multiplex PCR; TCRdb's version includes in-frame clones alone and lacks a portion of them. The DNA gave D and trimming, while V, J and clone size come from that table. The table includes 110,000 or so clones, more than 80% detected once. This TCR derives from a woman aged 50 to 60 with acute or convalescent COVID-19. The sample was peripheral blood. V usage is TRBV7-2 and J usage is TRBJ2-3, with 9 bases identical to TRBD2. As DNA, the CDR3 is TGTGCCAGCAGCTCCGGGACTAGCAGAGCCACAGATACGCAGTATTTT. This translates into CASSSGTSRATDTQYF.